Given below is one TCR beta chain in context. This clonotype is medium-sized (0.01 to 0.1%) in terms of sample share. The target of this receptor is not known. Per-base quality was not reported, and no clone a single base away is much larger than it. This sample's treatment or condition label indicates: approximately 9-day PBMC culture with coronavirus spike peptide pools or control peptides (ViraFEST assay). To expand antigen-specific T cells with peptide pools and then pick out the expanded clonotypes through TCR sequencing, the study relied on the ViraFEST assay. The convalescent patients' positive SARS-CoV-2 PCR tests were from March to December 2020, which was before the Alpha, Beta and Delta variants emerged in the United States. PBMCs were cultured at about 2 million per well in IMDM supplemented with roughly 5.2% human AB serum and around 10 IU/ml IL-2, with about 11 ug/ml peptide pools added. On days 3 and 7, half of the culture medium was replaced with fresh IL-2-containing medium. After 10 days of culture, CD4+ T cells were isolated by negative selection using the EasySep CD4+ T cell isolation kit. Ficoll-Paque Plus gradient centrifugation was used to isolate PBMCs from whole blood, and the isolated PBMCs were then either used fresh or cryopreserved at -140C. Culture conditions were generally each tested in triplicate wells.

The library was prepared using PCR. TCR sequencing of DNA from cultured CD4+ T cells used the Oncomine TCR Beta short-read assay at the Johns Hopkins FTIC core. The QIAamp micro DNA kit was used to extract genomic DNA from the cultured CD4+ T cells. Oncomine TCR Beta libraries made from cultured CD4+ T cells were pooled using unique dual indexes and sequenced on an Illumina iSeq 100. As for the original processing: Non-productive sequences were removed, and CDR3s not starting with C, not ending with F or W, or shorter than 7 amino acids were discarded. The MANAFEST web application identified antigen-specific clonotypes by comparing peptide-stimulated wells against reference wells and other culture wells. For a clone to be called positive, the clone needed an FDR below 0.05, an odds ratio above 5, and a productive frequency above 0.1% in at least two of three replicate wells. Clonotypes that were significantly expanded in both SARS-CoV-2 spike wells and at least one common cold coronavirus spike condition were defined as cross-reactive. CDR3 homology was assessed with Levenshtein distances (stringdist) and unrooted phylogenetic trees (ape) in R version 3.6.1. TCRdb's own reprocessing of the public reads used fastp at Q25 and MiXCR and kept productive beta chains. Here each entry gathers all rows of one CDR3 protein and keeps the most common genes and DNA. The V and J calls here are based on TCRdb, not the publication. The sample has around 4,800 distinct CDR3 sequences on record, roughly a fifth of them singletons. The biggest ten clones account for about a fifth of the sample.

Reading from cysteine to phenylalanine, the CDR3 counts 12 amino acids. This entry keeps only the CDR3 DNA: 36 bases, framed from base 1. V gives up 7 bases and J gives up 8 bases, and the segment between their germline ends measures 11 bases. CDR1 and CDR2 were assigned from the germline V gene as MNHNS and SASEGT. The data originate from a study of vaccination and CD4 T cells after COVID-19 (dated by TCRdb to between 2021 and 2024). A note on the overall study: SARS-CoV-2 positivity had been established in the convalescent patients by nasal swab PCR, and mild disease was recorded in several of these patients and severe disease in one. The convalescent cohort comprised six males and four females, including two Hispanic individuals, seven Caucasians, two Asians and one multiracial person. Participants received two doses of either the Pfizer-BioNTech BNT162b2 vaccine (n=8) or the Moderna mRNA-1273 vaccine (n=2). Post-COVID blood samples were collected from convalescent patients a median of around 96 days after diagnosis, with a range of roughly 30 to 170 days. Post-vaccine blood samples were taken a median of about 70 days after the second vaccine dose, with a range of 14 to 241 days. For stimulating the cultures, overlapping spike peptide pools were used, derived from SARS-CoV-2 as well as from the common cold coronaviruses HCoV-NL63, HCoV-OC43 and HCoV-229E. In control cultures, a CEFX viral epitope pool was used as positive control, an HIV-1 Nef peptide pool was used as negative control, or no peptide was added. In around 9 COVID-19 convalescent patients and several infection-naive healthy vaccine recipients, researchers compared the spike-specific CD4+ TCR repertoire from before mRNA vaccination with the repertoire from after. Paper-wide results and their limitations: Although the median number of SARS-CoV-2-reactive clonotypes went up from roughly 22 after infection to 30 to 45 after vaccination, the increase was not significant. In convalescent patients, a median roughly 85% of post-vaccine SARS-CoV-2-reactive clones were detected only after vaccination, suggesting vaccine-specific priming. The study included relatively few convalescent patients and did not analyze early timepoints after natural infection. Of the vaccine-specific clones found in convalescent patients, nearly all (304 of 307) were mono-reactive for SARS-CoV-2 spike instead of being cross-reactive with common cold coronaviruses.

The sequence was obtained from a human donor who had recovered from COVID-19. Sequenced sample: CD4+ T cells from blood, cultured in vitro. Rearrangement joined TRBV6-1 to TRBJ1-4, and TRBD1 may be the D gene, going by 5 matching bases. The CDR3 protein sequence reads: CASNLGVEKLFF. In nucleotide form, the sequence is TGTGCCAGCAACCTGGGGGTCGAAAAACTGTTTTTT.